This is a list of T cell receptor beta chains from one sample in a study of shared clonotypes between healthy human individuals. Profiled with immunoSEQ multiplex PCR; TCRdb holds only in-frame clones, not every one. The data show about 1.1 million clones, 78% seen once. Sequencing was carried out using memory CD4+ T cells from PBMCs. All receptors derive from a young man in good health. Some clones in this sample may be carry-over from other donors' samples. Each CDR3 is given with its conserved first and last residue. The D gene is left open where the match is weak. A row's size may be missing; if present it is once, few, many or a size class.

d_call cdr3_length j_call v_call clone_size cdr3_nt cdr3_aa
- 10 TRBJ1-2 TRBV7-2 - TGTGCCAGCGGAGCGGATGGCTACACCTTC CASGADGYTF
- 16 TRBJ2-7 TRBV27 - TGTGCCAGCAGTTTAATCCCCCCGCAGGTCCCCTACGAGCAGTACTTC CASSLIPPQVPYEQYF
- 16 TRBJ2-7 TRBV10-2 - TGCGCCAGCAGTGAGCCAGGGAGGACTCTTACCTACGAGCAGTACTTC CASSEPGRTLTYEQYF
TRBD1 14 TRBJ1-1 TRBV18 - TGTGCCAGCTCATCCACAGGGGGTCCCACTGAAGCTTTCTTT CASSSTGGPTEAFF
- 12 TRBJ1-5 TRBV28 few TGTGCCAGCATGGGGGGCGTGGGACCCCAGCATTTT CASMGGVGPQHF
- 15 TRBJ2-1 TRBV4-1 - TGCGCCAGCAGCCAAGATCCATCCCGGGCGGATGAGCAGTTCTTC CASSQDPSRADEQFF
- 12 TRBJ2-1 TRBV27 - TGTGCCAGCACCCCCCAAATGGGCCCGCAGTTCTTC CASTPQMGPQFF
- 15 TRBJ1-4 TRBV19 - TGTGCCAGTAGTAGCGTCGGTGGGACTAATGAAAAACTGTTTTTT CASSSVGGTNEKLFF
TRBD1 17 TRBJ1-5 TRBV19 - TGTGCCAGTAAGGAGGCAGGGGGGAGTTATAGCAATCAGCCCCAGCATTTT CASKEAGGSYSNQPQHF
- 14 TRBJ1-2 TRBV5-1 - TGCGCCAGCAGCTTGTATCAACTGGACTATGGCTACACCTTC CASSLYQLDYGYTF
TRBD1 14 TRBJ1-4 TRBV6-6 - TGTGCCAGCAGCCGACAGGGGGCAATTGAAAAACTGTTTTTT CASSRQGAIEKLFF
- 13 TRBJ2-7 TRBV2 - TGTGCCAGCAGTGAGGGTGGCCCCAGAGAGCAGTACTTC CASSEGGPREQYF
- 14 TRBJ1-1 TRBV6-5 - TGTGCCAGCAGTTACTCACGGGGGGACACTGAAGCTTTCTTT CASSYSRGDTEAFF
- 14 TRBJ1-5 TRBV10-2 once TGCGCCAGCAGTGACGACGGGGCGGGCCGGCCCCAGCATTTT CASSDDGAGRPQHF
TRBD1 16 TRBJ1-1 TRBV18 - TGTGCCAGCTCGTCGACCGGGACAGGGATAAGCACTGAAGCTTTCTTT CASSSTGTGISTEAFF
TRBD1 16 TRBJ2-4 TRBV7-9 - TGTGCCAGCAGCCGCACAGGGGATCTAGCCAAAAACATTCAGTACTTC CASSRTGDLAKNIQYF
TRBD1 15 TRBJ2-5 TRBV18 many TGTGCCAGCTCACCGAGGGAAGGACAGGGGGAGACCCAGTACTTC CASSPREGQGETQYF
- 12 TRBJ2-6 TRBV7-2 once TGTGCCAGCAGCTTAAATAAAGGGGCCCTGACTTTC CASSLNKGALTF
- 15 TRBJ1-3 TRBV5-6 - TGTGCCAGCAGCTTGGAGAGGTCTAACCGGGACACCATATATTTT CASSLERSNRDTIYF
- 15 TRBJ2-3 TRBV28 - TGTGCCAGCAGCAGGGGTACTCCTAGCACAGATACGCAGTATTTT CASSRGTPSTDTQYF
TRBD2 15 TRBJ2-3 TRBV28 - TGTGCCAGCACCCCCTTCCGCGGGAGTTCAGATACGCAGTATTTT CASTPFRGSSDTQYF
TRBD1 14 TRBJ1-1 TRBV9 few TGTGCCAGCAGCGTAAGACAGGGGGACACTGAAGCTTTCTTT CASSVRQGDTEAFF
- 14 TRBJ1-5 TRBV10-3 once TGTGCCATCAGTGAGTCGAATCGGGACCAGCCCCAGCATTTT CAISESNRDQPQHF
- 15 TRBJ1-3 TRBV11-2 many TGTGCCAGCAGCTTAGTCGGGGGATCCGGAAACACCATATATTTT CASSLVGGSGNTIYF
TRBD1 17 TRBJ1-4 TRBV28 few TGTGCCAGCAGTTTCCCCGGGACAGGGATTACTAATGAAAAACTGTTTTTT CASSFPGTGITNEKLFF
TRBD1 13 TRBJ2-7 TRBV11-3 - TGTGCCAGCAGCTCCGGGGGACAGGGCAAGCGGTACTTC CASSSGGQGKRYF
TRBD2 13 TRBJ2-5 TRBV29-1 - TGCAGCGTTGCCCCGGGACTAGCGTCTACCCAGTACTTC CSVAPGLASTQYF
- 14 TRBJ2-5 TRBV5-1 - TGCGCCAGCAGCCTCGGGACGGTGGGGGAGACCCAGTACTTC CASSLGTVGETQYF
- 10 TRBJ2-5 TRBV30 - TGTGCCTGGGGACAAGAGACCCAGTACTTC CAWGQETQYF
- 16 TRBJ2-7 TRBV5-4 - TGTGCCAGCAGCTTGAATGCGGCGGGCGGACCCTACGAGCAGTACTTC CASSLNAAGGPYEQYF
- 10 TRBJ1-1 TRBV2 - TGTGCCAGCACCAGGGGAGAGGCTTTCTTT CASTRGEAFF
- 12 TRBJ2-7 TRBV2 - TGTGCCGCCTCGTCGGGGGTCTACGAGCAGTACTTC CAASSGVYEQYF
- 15 TRBJ2-5 TRBV5-5 many TGTGCCAGCAGTCGGGGGATACGTCCCCAAGAGACCCAGTACTTC CASSRGIRPQETQYF
- 15 TRBJ2-7 TRBV27 - TGTGCCAGCAGTTTTCTAGGAGGGCATACCTACGAGCAGTACTTC CASSFLGGHTYEQYF
TRBD2 18 TRBJ2-2 TRBV30 - TGTGCCTACCGGGTAGCGGGGCTAGCGGGAGGGGGTACCGGGGAGCTGTTTTTT CAYRVAGLAGGGTGELFF
TRBD2 12 TRBJ2-7 TRBV7-9 few TGTGCCAGCAGCTTAGCGCGGGAGTGGCAGTACTTC CASSLAREWQYF
- 15 TRBJ2-1 TRBV7-3 few TGTGCCAGCAGCTTAGTACCGAGGTCCTACAATGAGCAGTTCTTC CASSLVPRSYNEQFF
- 14 TRBJ1-5 TRBV28 - TGTGCCAGCAGTAACCATGAGGGGTTGCAGCCCCAGCATTTT CASSNHEGLQPQHF
- 15 TRBJ2-1 TRBV7-9 medium-sized TGTGCCAGCAGCTTAGTTCCAGAGGCCTACAATGAGCAGTTCTTC CASSLVPEAYNEQFF
TRBD1 16 TRBJ2-5 TRBV7-2 many TGTGCCAGCAGCTTCGGGGGGACAGGGTGGCAAGAGACCCAGTACTTC CASSFGGTGWQETQYF
TRBD1 13 TRBJ1-5 TRBV27 - TGTGCCAGCAGTAGCAGGGGGCACCAGCCCCAGCATTTT CASSSRGHQPQHF
TRBD2 14 TRBJ2-7 TRBV10-3 - TGTGCCACGAGAAGCGGGAGGGCTACCTACGAGCAGTACTTC CATRSGRATYEQYF
TRBD1 12 TRBJ1-2 TRBV30 - TGTGCCTGGAGTACAGGGGGGTATGGCTACACCTTC CAWSTGGYGYTF
- 14 TRBJ2-3 TRBV29-1 once TGCAGCGTTGAAAGTCCCCCTAGCACAGATACGCAGTATTTT CSVESPPSTDTQYF
- 14 TRBJ1-2 TRBV7-9 - TGTGCCAGCAGCTTAGGGTTGGTCACCTATGGCTACACCTTC CASSLGLVTYGYTF
- 14 TRBJ1-1 TRBV30 - TGTGCCTGGAGTAGGGGACTCCGTAGGACTGAAGCTTTCTTT CAWSRGLRRTEAFF
- 15 TRBJ2-5 TRBV18 - TGTGCCAGCTCGCCTCTATTGGGTCCCAAAGAGACCCAGTACTTC CASSPLLGPKETQYF
- 9 TRBJ2-7 TRBV5-1 - TGCGCCAGCAGCAACCCGTCCCTCTTC CASSNPSLF
TRBD1 15 TRBJ1-4 TRBV28 - TGTGCCAGCAGTTTCTTGACAGGGAAAAATGAAAAACTGTTTTTT CASSFLTGKNEKLFF
- 16 TRBJ2-3 TRBV5-6 - TGTGCCAGCAGCTTGGCGTCTGGGCCGATGACAGATACGCAGTATTTT CASSLASGPMTDTQYF